A selection of T cell receptor beta chains follows, all from one sample in a study of cytomegalovirus exposure and HLA in healthy donors. Generated by immunoSEQ multiplex PCR, the TCRdb table keeps only in-frame clones and is missing some. The data show some 240,000 clones, about 90% seen once. Input material: PBMCs. The receptors here all came from a girl between 2 and 10 years old in good health and CMV-seronegative. Both conserved end residues are part of each CDR3. The D gene is left open where the match is weak. Clone size is not always given. Where it is, it says once, few, many or a class for expanded clones.

CDR3 protein,CDR3 DNA,V gene,clone size,J gene,D gene
CASSLVVGGLSPLHF,TGTGCCAGCAGCTTGGTGGTAGGGGGCCTCTCACCCCTCCACTTT,TRBV5-5,once,TRBJ1-6,TRBD1
CASSARQKQFF,TGTGCCAGCAGCGCCCGACAAAAGCAGTTCTTC,TRBV13,NA,TRBJ2-1,NA
CAISESLGQLQETQYF,TGTGCCATCAGTGAGTCGCTGGGACAGTTACAAGAGACCCAGTACTTC,TRBV10-3,NA,TRBJ2-5,TRBD1
CASSQPSGMGGNTIYF,TGTGCCAGCAGCCAGCCCTCAGGAATGGGTGGAAACACCATATATTTT,TRBV5-5,NA,TRBJ1-3,NA
CASSLLADNNEQFF,TGTGCCAGCAGTTTACTCGCGGACAACAATGAGCAGTTCTTC,TRBV28,once,TRBJ2-1,NA
CASSLDEVSNEQFF,TGTGCCAGCAGCTTGGATGAGGTCAGCAATGAGCAGTTCTTC,TRBV5-6,NA,TRBJ2-1,NA
CASTPPGAARNQPQHF,TGTGCCAGCACCCCGCCCGGAGCCGCGAGAAATCAGCCCCAGCATTTT,TRBV28,NA,TRBJ1-5,NA
CASSQVVTGELFF,TGTGCCAGCAGCCAAGTAGTCACCGGGGAGCTGTTTTTT,TRBV14,NA,TRBJ2-2,NA
CASRLGQGNQPQHF,TGTGCCAGCAGACTTGGACAGGGTAATCAGCCCCAGCATTTT,TRBV2,NA,TRBJ1-5,TRBD1
CASSPRAGELFF,TGCGCCAGCAGCCCTAGAGCCGGGGAGCTGTTTTTT,TRBV4-1,NA,TRBJ2-2,NA
CASKLVDTNEQFF,TGTGCCAGTAAACTAGTCGATACCAATGAGCAGTTCTTC,TRBV19,NA,TRBJ2-1,NA
CASSNTGQTYNEQFF,TGTGCCAGTAGCAATACGGGACAAACCTACAATGAGCAGTTCTTC,TRBV19,NA,TRBJ2-1,NA
CASSGTGEFQPQHF,TGTGCCAGCAGCGGGACAGGGGAGTTTCAGCCCCAGCATTTT,TRBV25-1,NA,TRBJ1-5,TRBD1
CASSPSGQGLSYEQYF,TGTGCCAGCTCACCATCGGGACAGGGCCTCTCCTACGAGCAGTACTTC,TRBV18,NA,TRBJ2-7,TRBD1
CASSPGQGAFSPLHF,TGTGCCAGCAGTCCAGGACAGGGGGCTTTTTCACCCCTCCACTTT,TRBV7-6,NA,TRBJ1-6,TRBD1
CASSDQGGMNTEAFF,TGTGCCAGCAGTGACCAGGGGGGCATGAACACTGAAGCTTTCTTT,TRBV6-4,NA,TRBJ1-1,TRBD1
CASSLVAGDEQFF,TGTGCCAGCAGCTTAGTAGCGGGAGATGAGCAGTTCTTC,TRBV11-3,NA,TRBJ2-1,TRBD2
CASSLFPAGGGDEQFF,TGTGCCAGCAGTTTATTTCCAGCGGGAGGGGGAGATGAGCAGTTCTTC,TRBV27,NA,TRBJ2-1,TRBD2
CSVRGQNEQFF,TGCAGTGTCAGAGGACAGAATGAGCAGTTCTTC,TRBV20-1,NA,TRBJ2-1,NA
CATMDKNEQYF,TGTGCCACCATGGACAAGAACGAGCAGTACTTC,TRBV7-9,NA,TRBJ2-7,NA
CASSSVGGAGGDNEQFF,TGTGCCAGCAGCTCGGTGGGGGGGGCGGGAGGGGACAATGAGCAGTTCTTC,TRBV7-2,NA,TRBJ2-1,TRBD2
CASWVTGSMRPQHF,TGTGCCAGTTGGGTAACAGGCTCCATGAGGCCCCAGCATTTT,TRBV19,NA,TRBJ1-5,NA
CASSLNGLANNEQFF,TGTGCCAGCAGCTTAAACGGGCTAGCGAATAATGAGCAGTTCTTC,TRBV11-3,NA,TRBJ2-1,NA
CASRRTGGTNTGELFF,TGTGCCAGTAGGAGGACAGGGGGCACGAACACCGGGGAGCTGTTTTTT,TRBV19,once,TRBJ2-2,TRBD1
CASRQGRETQYF,TGTGCCAGCAGACAGGGAAGGGAGACCCAGTACTTC,TRBV28,NA,TRBJ2-5,NA
CASSFLASGSNEQFF,TGCGCCAGCAGCTTCCTAGCAAGCGGGTCCAATGAGCAGTTCTTC,TRBV5-1,NA,TRBJ2-1,NA
CASSVPGQGPTDTQYF,TGTGCCAGCAGCGTACCGGGACAGGGACCAACAGATACGCAGTATTTT,TRBV5-6,NA,TRBJ2-3,TRBD1
CASSPLGGGNQPQHF,TGCGCCAGCAGCCCTTTGGGAGGGGGCAATCAGCCCCAGCATTTT,TRBV5-1,NA,TRBJ1-5,NA
CASSSFDTQYF,TGTGCCAGCAGCTCCTTCGATACGCAGTATTTT,TRBV7-2,NA,TRBJ2-3,NA
CASSFTSGTLGELFF,TGCGCCAGCAGCTTCACTAGCGGGACTCTCGGGGAGCTGTTTTTT,TRBV5-1,NA,TRBJ2-2,TRBD2
CATRLQTENSPLHF,TGTGCCACCCGGCTTCAGACAGAAAATTCACCCCTCCACTTT,TRBV28,NA,TRBJ1-6,NA
CAWGSAGGGNTIYF,TGTGCCTGGGGGTCGGCAGGAGGTGGAAACACCATATATTTT,TRBV30,NA,TRBJ1-3,NA
CASSVIGGYGYTF,TGTGCCAGCAGCGTCATAGGGGGCTATGGCTACACCTTC,TRBV9,NA,TRBJ1-2,NA
CASSFRLEGSYEQYF,TGTGCCAGCAGTTTTCGGTTGGAGGGCTCCTACGAGCAGTACTTC,TRBV28,NA,TRBJ2-7,NA